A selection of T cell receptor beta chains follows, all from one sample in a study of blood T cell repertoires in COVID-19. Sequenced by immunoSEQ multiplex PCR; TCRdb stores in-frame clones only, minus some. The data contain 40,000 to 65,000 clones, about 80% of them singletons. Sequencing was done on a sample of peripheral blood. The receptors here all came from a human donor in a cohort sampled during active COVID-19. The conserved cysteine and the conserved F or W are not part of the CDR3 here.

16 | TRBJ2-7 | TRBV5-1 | ASSLTIAGGASSYEQY
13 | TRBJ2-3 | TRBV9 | ASSGDSGGTDTQY
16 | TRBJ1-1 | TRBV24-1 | ATSDLTGTARVETEAF
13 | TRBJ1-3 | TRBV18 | ASSPETGEGNTIY
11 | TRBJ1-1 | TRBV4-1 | ASSQDLITEAF
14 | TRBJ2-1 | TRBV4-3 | ASTNTRQGLGNEQF
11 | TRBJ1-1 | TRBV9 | ASSVAGNTEAF
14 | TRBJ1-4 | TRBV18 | ASSPVMGATNEKLF
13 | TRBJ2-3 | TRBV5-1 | ASSLQGGSTDTQY
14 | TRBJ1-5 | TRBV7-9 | ASSPAGGLGNQPQH
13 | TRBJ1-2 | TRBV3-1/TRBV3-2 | ASSQDGEGDYGYT
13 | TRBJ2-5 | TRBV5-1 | ASSPGGTGGETQY
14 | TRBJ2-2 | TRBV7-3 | ASSLSGSLSTGELF